This record covers a single T cell receptor beta chain. The entry originates in a study of sequential checkpoint blockade in melanoma. In the study overall: After both sequences, patients received maintenance nivolumab.

Deletions cut 7 bases from V and 3 bases from J, with 14 bases between. The CDR3 runs to 14 residues. The germline gives CDR1 MNHEY, CDR2 SMNVEV (reference sequence). Clones were sequenced by immunoSEQ multiplex PCR, and TCRdb holds only the in-frame ones, with some missing. This table holds under 25,000 clones, around 75% found once. The treatment denotes: randomized to nivolumab then ipilimumab (arm A) or the reverse (arm B). None of the patients previously received DNA-damaging chemotherapy. From thawed PBMCs, live CD3+CD8+ cells negative for CD19 and CD56 were sorted. The chain combines TRBV27 with TRBJ2-3; D call uncertain. This clonotype originated in a human donor with melanoma. The sample consisted of CD8+ T cells sorted from blood (inferred from file names), taken from a patient given nivolumab and ipilimumab in sequence. This chain's CDR3 is CASTNLRETDTQYF. The CDR3 DNA sequence: TGTGCCAGCACTAACTTACGCGAGACAGATACGCAGTATTTT.